This entry is about one T cell receptor beta chain. Its antigen remains unknown. The data originate from a study of T-cell memory formation after mild COVID-19. The wider study: For the most part, TCR clusters were specific to one donor.

Amplification by 5'RACE using constant-segment primers produced TCR alpha and TCR beta cDNA libraries that carried sample barcodes and UMIs. One entry per CDR3 protein, called by TCRdb with MiXCR from the 5' RACE reads. The sample yields 250,000 to 300,000 distinct CDR3 sequences, about a sixth seen once. CDR1 and CDR2 from the germline V gene are MNHEY and SVGAGI. The CDR3 covers 14 residues. Between the trimmed V and J ends, which lost 8 bases and 13 bases, there was a span of 23 bases. Study-wide findings and caveats: The second-wave clones peaking on day 37 were not confirmed as SARS-CoV-2-specific. Clones that got smaller from day 15 to 85 had even CD4/CD8, while clones growing later tipped toward CD4+.

The chain recombines TRBV6-5 with TRBJ1-4; a possible D gene is TRBD1 (5 bases). The source of this sequence is a man aged 18 to 30 who had mild COVID-19 (a few samples of this study predate the infection). Cell type and time point are not known. The sequenced sample consisted of PBMCs or a T cell subset sorted from them (not recorded which). Here the CDR3 DNA reads TGTGCCAGCGTCCCGGGACGGCCCCGCGATGGACTGTTTTTT. It specifies CASVPGRPRDGLFF.